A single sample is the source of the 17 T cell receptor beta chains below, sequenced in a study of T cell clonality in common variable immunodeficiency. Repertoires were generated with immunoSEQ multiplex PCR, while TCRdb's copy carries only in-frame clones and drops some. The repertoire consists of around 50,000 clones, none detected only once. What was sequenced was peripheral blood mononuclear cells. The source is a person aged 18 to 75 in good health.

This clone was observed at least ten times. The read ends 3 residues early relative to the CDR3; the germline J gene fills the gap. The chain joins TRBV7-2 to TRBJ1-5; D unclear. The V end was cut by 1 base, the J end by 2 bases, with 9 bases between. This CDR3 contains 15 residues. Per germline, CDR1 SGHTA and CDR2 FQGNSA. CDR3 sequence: CASSLVSVGNQPQHF. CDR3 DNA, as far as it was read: TGTGCCAGCAGCTTAGTTTCAGTGGGCAATCAGCCC.

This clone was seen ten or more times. The sequenced CDR3 bases are TGTGCCTGGAGCGCGGGAGTCACGCGGAATGAG. It specifies CAWSAGVTRNE. The whole CDR3 protein is CAWSAGVTRNEQFF. This rearrangement joins TRBV30 to TRBJ2-1; TRBD2 agrees at 7 bases. The read stops 3 residues short of the end of the CDR3; the missing end is completed from the germline J gene. Germline V CDR1 and CDR2: GTSNPN, SVGIG (reference sequence). The CDR3 is 14 amino acids. J gave up 7 bases and V 3 bases, and 9 bases lay outside the gene matches. The variable domain in full, with the rest retrieved from reference TRBV30 and TRBJ2-1, is SQTIHQWPATLVQPVGSPLSLECTVEGTSNPNLYWYRQAAGRGLQLLFYSVGIGQISSEVPQNLSASRPQDRQFILSSKKLLLSDSGFYLCAWSAGVTRNEQFFGPGTRLTVL.

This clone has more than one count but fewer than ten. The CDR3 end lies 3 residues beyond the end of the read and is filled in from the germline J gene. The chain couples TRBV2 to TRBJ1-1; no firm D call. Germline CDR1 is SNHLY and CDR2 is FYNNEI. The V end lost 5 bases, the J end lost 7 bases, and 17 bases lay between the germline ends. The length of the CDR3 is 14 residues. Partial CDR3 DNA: TGTGCCAGCAGTTTAATAAACAATTTCTTTGAA. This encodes CASSLINNFFE. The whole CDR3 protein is CASSLINNFFEAFF.

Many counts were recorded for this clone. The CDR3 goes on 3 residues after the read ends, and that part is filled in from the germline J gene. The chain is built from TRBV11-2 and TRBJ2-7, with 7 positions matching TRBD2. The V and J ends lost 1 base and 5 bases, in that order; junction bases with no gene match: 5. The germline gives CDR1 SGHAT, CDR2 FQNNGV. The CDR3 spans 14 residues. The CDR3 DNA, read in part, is TGTGCCAGCAGCTTAGTTGGGGGGGTCCACGAG. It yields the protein CASSLVGGVHE. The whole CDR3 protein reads CASSLVGGVHEQYF.

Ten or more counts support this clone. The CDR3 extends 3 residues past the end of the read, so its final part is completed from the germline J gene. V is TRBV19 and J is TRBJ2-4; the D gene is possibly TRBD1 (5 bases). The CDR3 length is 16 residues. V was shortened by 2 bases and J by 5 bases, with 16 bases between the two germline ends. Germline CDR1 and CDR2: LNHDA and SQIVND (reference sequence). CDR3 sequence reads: CASSIFLRAPQNIQYF. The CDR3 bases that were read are TGTGCCAGTAGTATATTCCTCAGGGCCCCACAAAACATT.

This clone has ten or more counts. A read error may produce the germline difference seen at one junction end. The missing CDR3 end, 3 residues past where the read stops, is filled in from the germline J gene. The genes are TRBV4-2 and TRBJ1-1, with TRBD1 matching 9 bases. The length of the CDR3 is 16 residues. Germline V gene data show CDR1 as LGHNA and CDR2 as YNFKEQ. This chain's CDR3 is CASSQQSQGAGGEAFF. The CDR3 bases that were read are TGCGCCAGCAGCCAACAATCACAGGGGGCGGGGGGTGAA.

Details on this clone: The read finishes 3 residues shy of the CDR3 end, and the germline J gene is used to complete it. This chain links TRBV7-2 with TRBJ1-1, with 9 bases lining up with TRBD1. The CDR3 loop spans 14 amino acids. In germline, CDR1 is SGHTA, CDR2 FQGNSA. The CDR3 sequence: CASSLGGTGYEAFF. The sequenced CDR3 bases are TGTGCCAGCAGCTTAGGGGGGACAGGGTACGAG.

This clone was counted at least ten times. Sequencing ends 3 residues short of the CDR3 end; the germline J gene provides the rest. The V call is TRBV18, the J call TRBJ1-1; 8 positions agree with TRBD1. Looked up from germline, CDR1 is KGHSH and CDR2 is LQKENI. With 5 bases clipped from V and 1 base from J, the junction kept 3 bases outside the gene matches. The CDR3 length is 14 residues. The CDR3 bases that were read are TGTGCCAGCTCAATGGGACAGGAGAACACTGAA. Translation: CASSMGQENTE. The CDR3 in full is CASSMGQENTEAFF. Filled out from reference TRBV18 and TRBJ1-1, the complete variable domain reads NAGVMQNPRHLVRRRGQEARLRCSPMKGHSHVYWYRQLPEEGLKFMVYLQKENIIDESGMPKERFSAEFPKEGPSILRIQQVVRGDSAAYFCASSMGQENTEAFFGQGTRLTVV.

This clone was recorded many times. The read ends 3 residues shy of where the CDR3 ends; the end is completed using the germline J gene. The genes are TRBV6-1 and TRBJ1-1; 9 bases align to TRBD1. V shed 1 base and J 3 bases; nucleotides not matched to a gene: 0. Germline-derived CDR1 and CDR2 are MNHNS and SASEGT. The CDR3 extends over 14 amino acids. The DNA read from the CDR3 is TGTGCCAGCAGTGAAGGGACAGGGGACACTGAA. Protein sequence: CASSEGTGDTE. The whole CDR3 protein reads CASSEGTGDTEAFF.

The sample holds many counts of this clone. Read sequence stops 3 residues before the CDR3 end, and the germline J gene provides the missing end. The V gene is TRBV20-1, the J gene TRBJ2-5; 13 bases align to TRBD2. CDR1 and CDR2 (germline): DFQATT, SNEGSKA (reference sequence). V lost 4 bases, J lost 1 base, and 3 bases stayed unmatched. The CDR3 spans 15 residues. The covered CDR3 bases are TGCAGTGCTACCCGGACTAGCGGGGGCCAAGAGACC. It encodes CSATRTSGGQET. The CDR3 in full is CSATRTSGGQETQYF.

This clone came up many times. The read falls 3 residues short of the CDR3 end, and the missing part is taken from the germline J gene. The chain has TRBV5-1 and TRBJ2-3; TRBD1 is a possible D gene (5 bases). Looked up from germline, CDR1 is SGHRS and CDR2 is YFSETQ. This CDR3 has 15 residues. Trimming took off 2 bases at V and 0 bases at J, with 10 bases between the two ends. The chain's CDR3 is CASSLDSPSTDTQYF. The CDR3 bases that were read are TGCGCCAGCAGCTTAGACAGCCCTAGCACAGATACG.

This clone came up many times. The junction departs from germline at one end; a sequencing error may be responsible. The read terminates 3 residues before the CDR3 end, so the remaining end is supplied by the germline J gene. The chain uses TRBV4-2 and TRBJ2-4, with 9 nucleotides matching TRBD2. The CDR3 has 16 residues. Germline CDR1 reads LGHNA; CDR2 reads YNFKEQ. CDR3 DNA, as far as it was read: TGCGCCAGCAGCCCGGGGGCGGGGGGGGAAAAAAACATT. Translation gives CASSPGAGGEKNI. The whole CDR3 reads CASSPGAGGEKNIQYF.

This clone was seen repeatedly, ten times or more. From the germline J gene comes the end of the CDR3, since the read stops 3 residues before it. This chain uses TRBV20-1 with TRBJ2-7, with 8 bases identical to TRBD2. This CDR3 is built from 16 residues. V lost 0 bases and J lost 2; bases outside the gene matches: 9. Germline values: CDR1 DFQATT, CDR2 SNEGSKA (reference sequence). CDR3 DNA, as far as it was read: TGCAGTGCTAGAGATCGGGAGGGGGGGAATCCCTACGAG. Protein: CSARDREGGNPYE. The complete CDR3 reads CSARDREGGNPYEQYF.

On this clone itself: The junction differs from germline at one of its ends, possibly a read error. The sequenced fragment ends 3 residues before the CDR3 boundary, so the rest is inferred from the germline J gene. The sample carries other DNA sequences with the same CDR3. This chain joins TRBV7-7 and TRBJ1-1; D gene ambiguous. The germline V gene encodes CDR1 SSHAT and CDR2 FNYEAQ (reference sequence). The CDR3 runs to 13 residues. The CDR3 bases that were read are TGTGCTAGCAGCCGAGGACTAGCAGAGACC. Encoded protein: CASSRGLAET. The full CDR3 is CASSRGLAETAFF.

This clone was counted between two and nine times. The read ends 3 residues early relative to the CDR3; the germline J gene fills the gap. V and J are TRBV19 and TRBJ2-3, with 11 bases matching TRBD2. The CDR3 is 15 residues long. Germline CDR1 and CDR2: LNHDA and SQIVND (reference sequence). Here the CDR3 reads CASSPGTSGGETQYF. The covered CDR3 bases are TGTGCCAGTAGCCCAGGAACTAGCGGGGGAGAGACG.

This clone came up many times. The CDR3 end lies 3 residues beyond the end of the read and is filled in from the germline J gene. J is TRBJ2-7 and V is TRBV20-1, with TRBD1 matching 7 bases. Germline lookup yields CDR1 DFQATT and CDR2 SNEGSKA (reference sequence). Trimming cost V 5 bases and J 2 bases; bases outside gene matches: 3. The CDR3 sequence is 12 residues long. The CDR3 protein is CSARQGPYEQYF. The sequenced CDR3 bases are TGCAGTGCTCGACAGGGCCCCTACGAG.

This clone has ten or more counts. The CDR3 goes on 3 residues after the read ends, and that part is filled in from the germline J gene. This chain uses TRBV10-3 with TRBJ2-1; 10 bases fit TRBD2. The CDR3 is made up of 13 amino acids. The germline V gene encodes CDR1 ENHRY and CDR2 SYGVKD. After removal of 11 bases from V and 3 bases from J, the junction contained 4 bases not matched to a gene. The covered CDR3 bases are TGTGCCGTAGGACTAGCGGACTACAATGAG. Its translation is CAVGLADYNE. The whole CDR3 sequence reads CAVGLADYNEQFF.